One sample yielded the 20 T cell receptor beta chains listed below, sequenced in a study of T cell responses to AZD1222 COVID-19 vaccine. The method was immunoSEQ multiplex PCR; TCRdb's version includes in-frame clones alone and lacks a portion of them. The repertoire has 54,000 or so clones, 87% of them found once; the top ten carry less than 5%. Sequenced here: peripheral blood, sampled on day 0 of AZD1222 vaccination. These receptors were obtained from an adult in good health.

The genes are TRBV5-1 and TRBJ1-5; TRBD1 matches at 10 bases. CDR1 SGHRS and CDR2 YFSETQ come from the germline V gene. The ends lost 4 bases at V and 7 bases at J; junction bases unmatched: 5. The length of the CDR3 is 14 residues. The CDR3 DNA sequence: TGCGCCAGCAGCCCCGGGACAGGGGACCAGCCCCAGCATTTT. Translating gives CASSPGTGDQPQHF.

The chain employs TRBV6-2 or TRBV6-3 and TRBJ1-5; TRBD1 matches 8 bases. The CDR3 runs to 14 residues. V shed 7 bases, J shed 3 bases, and the junction held 5 bases outside the gene matches. Germline V gene lookup returns CDR1 MNHEY and CDR2 SVGEGT. CDR3 nucleotides: TGTGCCAGCACCCCGGACAGGGTCAATCAGCCCCAGCATTTT. Translated, it gives CASTPDRVNQPQHF.

V and J are TRBV27 and TRBJ2-1; possibly TRBD1 or TRBD2 for D (5 bases each). Trimming shortened V by 0 bases and J by 0 bases, and 9 bases separated the two germline ends. This CDR3 region has 16 residues. Germline lookup yields CDR1 MNHEY and CDR2 SMNVEV (reference sequence). CDR3 protein: CASSLSPGTSYNEQFF. The CDR3 coding sequence is TGTGCCAGCAGTTTATCGCCAGGGACCTCCTACAATGAGCAGTTCTTC.

The CDR3 region has the DNA TGTGCCAGCAGCTTCGACAGGGGGCAGGGCTATGGCTACACCTTC. As protein: CASSFDRGQGYGYTF. The rearrangement links TRBV2 to TRBJ1-2; 10 bases match TRBD1. CDR3 size: 15 residues. With 6 bases clipped from V and 4 bases from J, the junction kept 8 bases outside the gene matches. Germline loops: CDR1 SNHLY, CDR2 FYNNEI.

With respect to this clone: A read error may account for a junction end that differs from germline. The chain combines TRBV18 with TRBJ1-5; tentative D call: TRBD1 (6 bases). The CDR3 extends over 12 amino acids. Germline V lookup: CDR1 KGHSH, CDR2 LQKENI. The CDR3 spells CASSSRGVLAYF. The CDR3 DNA is TGTGCCAGCTCATCAAGGGGGGTTTTGGCGTATTTT.

The chain uses TRBV19 and TRBJ1-3, with D perhaps TRBD1 (6 bases). The length of the CDR3 is 15 residues. From germline, CDR1 is LNHDA and CDR2 SQIVND (reference sequence). V dropped 6 bases and J dropped 0 bases, with 12 bases sitting between them. The CDR3 DNA follows: TGTGCCAGTAGACTTGACAGGAGCTCTGGAAACACCATATATTTT. This encodes CASRLDRSSGNTIYF.

The CDR3 is CASSPAVRGGPYSPLHF. The CDR3 coding sequence is TGTGCCAGCAGCCCAGCAGTCAGAGGAGGTCCCTATTCACCCCTCCACTTT. The chain employs TRBV5-6 and TRBJ1-6; unclear D gene. Germline CDR1 SGHDT, CDR2 YYEEEE. This CDR3 region has 17 residues. V was trimmed by 4 bases and J by 8 bases, leaving 22 bases between them.

This chain uses TRBV6-5 with TRBJ2-7; D is unclear. The V end was cut by 6 bases, the J end by 1 base, with 10 bases between. The CDR3 sequence is 13 residues long. Germline CDR1 and CDR2: MNHEY and SVGAGI. The CDR3 coding sequence is TGTGCCAGCAGGTCGCCCATTTCCTACGAGCAGTACTTC. It yields the protein CASRSPISYEQYF.

The V call is TRBV28, the J call TRBJ2-2, with TRBD2 matching 8 bases. V was clipped by 3 bases and J by 4 bases; unmatched bases: 4. There are 15 residues in the CDR3. Germline-derived CDR1 and CDR2 are MDHEN and SYDVKM. This CDR3 reads CASSLASGFTGELFF. The CDR3 bases are TGTGCCAGCAGTTTGGCTAGCGGGTTCACCGGGGAGCTGTTTTTT. Variable domain in full (rest from reference TRBV28 and TRBJ2-2): DVKVTQSSRYLVKRTGEKVFLECVQDMDHENMFWYRQDPGLGLRLIYFSYDVKMKEKGDIPEGYSVSREKKERFSLILESASTNQTSMYLCASSLASGFTGELFFGEGSRLTVL.

CDR3 in amino acids: CASRTGEGNTEAFF. The CDR3 DNA follows: TGTGCCAGCAGGACAGGGGAAGGGAACACTGAAGCTTTCTTT. This chain connects TRBV28 to TRBJ1-1; 8 bases are shared with TRBD1. The trim removed 6 bases at V and 1 base at J, leaving 4 bases unmatched. This CDR3 has 14 residues. In germline, CDR1 is MDHEN, CDR2 SYDVKM.

This chain links TRBV6-5 with TRBJ1-3; TRBD1 aligns across 8 bases. The CDR3 runs to 14 residues. The J segment lost 4 bases and the V segment lost 5 bases, leaving 4 bases of the junction unmatched. In germline, CDR1 is MNHEY, CDR2 SVGAGI. The CDR3 protein is CASSQGAPGNTIYF. The DNA of the CDR3 is TGTGCCAGCAGTCAGGGGGCGCCCGGAAACACCATATATTTT.

This chain uses TRBV19 with TRBJ1-1; 8 bases are shared with TRBD1. There are 13 residues in the CDR3. V dropped 5 bases and J dropped 7; count of bases not matched to a gene: 6. Per germline, CDR1 LNHDA and CDR2 SQIVND (reference sequence). In nucleotides, the CDR3 is TGTGCCAGTAGTGCGGACAGGGTAGGTGAAGCTTTCTTT. Translating gives CASSADRVGEAFF.

The rearrangement joins TRBV11-1 to TRBJ2-3; D perhaps matches TRBD2 (5 bases). This CDR3 has 12 amino acids. CDR1 and CDR2 (germline): SGHAT, FQDESV (reference sequence). Trimming removed 4 bases at V and 6 bases at J, with 8 bases between. The CDR3 loop reads CASSSRGDTQYF. As DNA, the CDR3 is TGTGCCAGCAGCTCGAGAGGGGATACGCAGTATTTT.

CDR3 residues: CASSKPGVWNQPQHF. The CDR3 DNA sequence: TGTGCCAGTAGTAAGCCCGGAGTGTGGAATCAGCCCCAGCATTTT. This chain connects TRBV19 to TRBJ1-5, with D unclear. This CDR3 has 15 residues. The germline CDR1 and CDR2 sequences are LNHDA and SQIVND (reference sequence). V was clipped by 4 bases and J by 4 bases, with 14 bases between them.

This chain uses TRBV19 with TRBJ1-2; D not certain. The CDR3 runs 17 residues. Per the germline V gene, CDR1 is LNHDA and CDR2 is SQIVND (reference sequence). Trimming removed 5 bases at V and 2 bases at J, with 21 bases between. The CDR3 nucleotides read TGTGCCAGTAGTCCACAGCAAGGAGATTGGGGAAACTATGGCTACACCTTC. Translated: CASSPQQGDWGNYGYTF. Full variable domain (remainder filled in from reference TRBV19 and TRBJ1-2): DGGITQSPKYLFRKEGQNVTLSCEQNLNHDAMYWYRQDPGQGLRLIYYSQIVNDFQKGDIAEGYSVSREKKESFPLTVTSAQKNPTAFYLCASSPQQGDWGNYGYTFGSGTRLTVV.

The J gene is TRBJ2-7, the V gene TRBV7-2; TRBD1 matches 9 bases. V lost 3 bases and J lost 3; bases outside the gene matches: 3. Germline CDR1 and CDR2: SGHTA and FQGNSA. CDR3 length: 14 amino acids. The CDR3 sequence: CASSLGQGFYEQYF. CDR3 in DNA: TGTGCCAGCAGCTTGGGACAGGGTTTCTACGAGCAGTACTTC. Variable domain in full (rest from reference TRBV7-2 and TRBJ2-7): GAGVSQSPSNKVTEKGKDVELRCDPISGHTALYWYRQSLGQGLEFLIYFQGNSAPDKSGLPSDRFSAERTGGSVSTLTIQRTQQEDSAVYLCASSLGQGFYEQYFGPGTRLTVT.

The CDR3 loop is CASSSYSGNTIYF. CDR3 coding DNA: TGTGCCAGCAGCTCCTATTCTGGAAACACCATATATTTT. V and J are TRBV7-2 and TRBJ1-3; D uncertain. Trimming took 4 bases from V and 1 from J, leaving 5 bases between them. Germline V gene data show CDR1 as SGHTA and CDR2 as FQGNSA. This CDR3 is built from 13 residues.

This clone appeared once. V usage is TRBV24-1 and J usage is TRBJ2-3; D is possibly TRBD1 (5 bases). The V gene lost 7 bases and the J gene lost 6 bases, with 7 bases spanning the gap. CDR1 and CDR2 (germline): KGHDR, SFDVKD. The CDR3 totals 11 residues. DNA of the CDR3: TGTGCCACCAGGGGGCTGGATACGCAGTATTTT. Translated, it gives CATRGLDTQYF.

This clone was counted a few times. The V and J genes are TRBV4-3 and TRBJ1-6; 7 positions agree with TRBD1. The ends lost 0 bases at V and 6 bases at J; junction bases unmatched: 2. The germline CDR1 and CDR2 sequences are LGHNA and YSLEER. This CDR3 spans 15 amino acids. In DNA, the CDR3 is TGCGCCAGCAGCCAAGAGCAGGGGGGTAATTCACCCCTCCACTTT. Its protein is CASSQEQGGNSPLHF.

A single count supports this clone. The rearrangement joins TRBV18 to TRBJ1-1; D is perhaps TRBD1 (6 bases). The CDR3 totals 16 residues. In germline, CDR1 is KGHSH, CDR2 LQKENI. V dropped 2 bases and J dropped 6 bases, with 19 bases sitting between them. CDR3 DNA: TGTGCCAGCTCACCAATTTCAGGGGTCCCTGGCGCTGAAGCTTTCTTT. The encoded protein is CASSPISGVPGAEAFF.